The rows below give T cell receptor beta chains drawn from one sample of a study of identical twins. TCRdb independently ran MiXCR on the 5' RACE reads; one entry per CDR3 protein. The sample includes 350,000 to 450,000 distinct CDR3 sequences, under 20% of them seen just once. The sequencing input was naive T cells sorted from blood. These receptors all stem from a man aged 45 to 65 in good health. The conserved cysteine and the conserved F or W are not part of the CDR3 here. Fields, in order: V gene, CDR3 length, J gene, CDR3 protein.

TRBV12-3/TRBV12-4,12,TRBJ1-1,ASRTTGGGTEAF
TRBV7-3,12,TRBJ2-5,ASSLTSSLETQY
TRBV10-3,13,TRBJ2-3,AISESGGGADTQY
TRBV24-1,11,TRBJ2-7,ATSDSRGREQY
TRBV7-2,12,TRBJ1-1,ASSLAGMNTEAF
TRBV7-2,15,TRBJ2-2,ASSAPRHGEGSGELF
TRBV27,11,TRBJ1-3,ASGLSSGNTIY
TRBV12-3/TRBV12-4,12,TRBJ2-5,ASSRGQVQETQY
TRBV2,16,TRBJ2-1,ASSDRGPGGSSYNEQF
TRBV28,12,TRBJ1-3,ASTSGESGNTIY
TRBV7-9,13,TRBJ2-3,ASSTPRESTDTQY
TRBV20-1,12,TRBJ2-7,SAPPTGATYEQY
TRBV4-3,12,TRBJ1-4,ASSQEDRGEKLF
TRBV5-1,12,TRBJ2-7,ASSWRDEEDEQY
TRBV21-1,15,TRBJ2-5,ASSKDSVWCAEGTQY
TRBV29-1,15,TRBJ2-7,SVGQPTTGTGGFEQY
TRBV20-1,12,TRBJ2-1,SASRTGAYNEQF
TRBV10-3,13,TRBJ1-4,AISESTGRAEKLF
TRBV11-1,12,TRBJ2-7,ASSLVRGTYEQY
TRBV11-2,14,TRBJ2-2,ASSLDFGGDTGELF
TRBV20-1,13,TRBJ2-7,SAKRSGAERYEQY